The rows below give T cell receptor beta chains drawn from one sample of a study of cytomegalovirus exposure and HLA in healthy donors. The repertoire was sequenced with immunoSEQ multiplex PCR; TCRdb's copy has only in-frame clones and lacks some. The sample includes roughly 58,000 clones, approximately 80% of them seen just once. The specimen sequenced was PBMCs. The receptor set was obtained from a human donor in good health. Each CDR3 is given with its conserved first and last residue. D genes are given only for firm matches. Not every row has a clone size; where given, it reads once, few, many or a size class.

CDR3aa	CDR3nt	v_gene	abundance	d_gene	j_gene
CATSGKRGEGGNTIYF	TGTGCCACCAGCGGAAAGAGAGGGGAGGGTGGAAACACCATATATTTT	TRBV15	.	.	TRBJ1-3
CASSLVRADEQFF	TGTGCCAGCAGTCTAGTCAGGGCGGATGAGCAGTTCTTC	TRBV6-5	.	.	TRBJ2-1
CASILGRHSGANVLTF	TGTGCCAGCATCCTAGGTCGCCACTCTGGGGCCAACGTCCTGACTTTC	TRBV2	.	.	TRBJ2-6
CAWTRQGWYEQYF	TGTGCCTGGACAAGACAGGGCTGGTACGAGCAGTACTTC	TRBV30	.	TRBD1	TRBJ2-7
CASSHNQLAGVWSSYNEQFF	TGTGCCAGCAGTCATAACCAACTAGCGGGAGTTTGGAGCTCCTACAATGAGCAGTTCTTC	TRBV2	.	TRBD2	TRBJ2-1
CASSPSWRETGQPQHF	TGTGCCAGCTCACCCAGTTGGAGGGAAACGGGGCAGCCCCAGCATTTT	TRBV18	few	.	TRBJ1-5
CASSLGDSTYNEQFF	TGTGCCAGCAGTTTGGGGGACTCAACCTACAATGAGCAGTTCTTC	TRBV28	few	.	TRBJ2-1
CSGGDMGEKLFF	TGCAGCGGGGGGGATATGGGTGAAAAACTGTTTTTT	TRBV29-1	.	.	TRBJ1-4
CASSPRDTYTGELFF	TGTGCCAGCAGCCCCCGGGACACCTACACCGGGGAGCTGTTTTTT	TRBV11-3	once	.	TRBJ2-2
CSARGDSTQYF	TGCAGTGCTAGAGGTGACTCCACGCAGTATTTT	TRBV20-1	.	.	TRBJ2-3
CASSLGAGQYF	TGTGCCAGCAGCTTGGGGGCAGGGCAGTACTTC	TRBV5-8	.	.	TRBJ2-7
CASSVSGSGKETQYF	TGTGCCAGCAGCGTATCAGGTAGCGGCAAAGAGACCCAGTACTTC	TRBV9	.	.	TRBJ2-5
CASSKRDNQPQHF	TGTGCCAGTAGTAAGCGAGACAATCAGCCCCAGCATTTT	TRBV19	.	.	TRBJ1-5
CASSFGGMAGEETQYF	TGTGCCAGCAGTTTTGGGGGGATGGCGGGAGAAGAGACCCAGTACTTC	TRBV28	.	TRBD2	TRBJ2-5
CASSEHYERGVADTQYF	TGTGCCAGCAGTGAACATTATGAGCGAGGTGTTGCGGATACGCAGTATTTT	TRBV25-1	.	.	TRBJ2-3
CAISPDRGHQPQHF	TGTGCCATCAGTCCGGACAGGGGGCACCAGCCCCAGCATTTT	TRBV10-3	few	TRBD1	TRBJ1-5
CASRPTDRNTIYF	TGTGCCAGCAGGCCGACAGATAGAAACACCATATATTTT	TRBV6-6	.	.	TRBJ1-3
CASSRGTGGATSGSVGQFF	TGCGCCAGCAGCCGAGGGACAGGGGGCGCAACTAGCGGGAGCGTAGGGCAGTTCTTC	TRBV5-1	.	.	TRBJ2-1
CASSFIAGGFHEQYF	TGTGCCAGCAGCTTCATAGCGGGGGGTTTCCACGAGCAGTACTTC	TRBV7-9	.	TRBD2	TRBJ2-7
CASSLDASGGATSWEQYF	TGTGCCAGCAGCTTAGATGCTAGCGGGGGGGCAACCAGCTGGGAGCAGTACTTC	TRBV7-9	.	TRBD2	TRBJ2-7
CASSIGMAAGIKNIQYF	TGTGCCAGTAGTATCGGTATGGCCGCCGGGATCAAAAACATTCAGTACTTC	TRBV19	.	.	TRBJ2-4
CAWSRSAGLNTEAFF	TGTGCCTGGAGTCGGTCGGCAGGGCTTAACACTGAAGCTTTCTTT	TRBV30	once	.	TRBJ1-1
CATLSPDRGVQPQHF	TGCGCCACCCTATCGCCGGACAGGGGTGTCCAGCCCCAGCATTTT	TRBV7-6	few	TRBD1	TRBJ1-5
CASSIGGTFSYEQYF	TGTGCCAGTAGTATAGGAGGGACATTCTCCTACGAGCAGTACTTC	TRBV19	.	.	TRBJ2-7
CASSYLQGYGYTF	TGTGCCAGCAGTTACCTACAGGGGTATGGCTACACCTTC	TRBV6-5	.	TRBD1	TRBJ1-2
CAISRQGVGNEQFF	TGTGCCATCAGTAGACAGGGGGTGGGCAATGAGCAGTTCTTC	TRBV10-3	once	TRBD1	TRBJ2-1
CASSERQGDTEAFF	TGTGCCAGCAGCGAGAGACAGGGAGACACTGAAGCTTTCTTT	TRBV9	.	TRBD1	TRBJ1-1
CASSLLVGELFF	TGTGCCAGCAGCCTACTCGTGGGGGAGCTGTTTTTT	TRBV11-2	once	.	TRBJ2-2
CASSLTGVNQPQHF	TGTGCCAGCAGCCTAACAGGGGTCAATCAGCCCCAGCATTTT	TRBV27	once	TRBD1	TRBJ1-5
CASSPESRGWEKLFF	TGCGCCAGCAGCCCCGAAAGTCGAGGTTGGGAAAAACTGTTTTTT	TRBV5-1	.	.	TRBJ1-4
CASSKQGEATNEQFF	TGTGCCAGCAGTAAACAGGGGGAGGCGACCAATGAGCAGTTCTTC	TRBV6-1	.	TRBD1	TRBJ2-1
CASSFSGEYTEAFF	TGTGCCAGCAGCTTTTCAGGGGAGTACACTGAAGCTTTCTTT	TRBV7-2	.	.	TRBJ1-1
CASSLVVSEQFF	TGTGCCAGCAGCTTGGTGGTCAGTGAGCAGTTCTTC	TRBV7-2	.	.	TRBJ2-1
CASSPHWTEINEKLFF	TGTGCCAGTAGTCCCCACTGGACAGAGATTAATGAAAAACTGTTTTTT	TRBV19	.	.	TRBJ1-4
CASSPSGGGLNTEAFF	TGTGCCAGCAGCCCCTCCGGGGGGGGATTGAACACTGAAGCTTTCTTT	TRBV9	.	.	TRBJ1-1
CATVDPSGLTEAFF	TGCGCCACCGTAGACCCTTCAGGGTTAACTGAAGCTTTCTTT	TRBV10-2	.	.	TRBJ1-1
CASSRRNYGRSIDGYTF	TGTGCCAGCAGCCGTAGAAACTACGGCCGAAGCATCGACGGCTACACCTTC	TRBV5-4	.	.	TRBJ1-2
CASSLGNWDSKSPLHF	TGTGCCAGCAGCCTAGGAAATTGGGACAGCAAATCACCCCTCCACTTT	TRBV7-8	few	TRBD1	TRBJ1-6
CASSDSTQGTDTQYF	TGTGCCAGCAGTGACTCGACACAGGGCACAGATACGCAGTATTTT	TRBV6-4	.	.	TRBJ2-3
CASSLMPSGTGSTDTQYF	TGCGCCAGCAGCTTAATGCCCAGCGGGACAGGTAGCACAGATACGCAGTATTTT	TRBV5-1	.	.	TRBJ2-3
CASSEVEGYEQYF	TGTGCCAGCTCAGAGGTGGAGGGATACGAGCAGTACTTC	TRBV18	.	.	TRBJ2-7